The clone carrying this T cell receptor (beta chain) was seen a single time. The sample belongs to a study of blood T cell repertoires in COVID-19. Looking at the study overall: The origin of the acute and convalescent COVID-19 samples was the United States, Italy and Spain.

There are 17 residues in the CDR3. Germline V lookup: CDR1 LGHNA, CDR2 YNFKEQ. V lost 0 bases, J lost 5 bases, and 19 bases lay in between. Authors' data handling: The assay estimated nucleated cells by amplifying reference gene primers. Libraries were prepared by immunoSEQ multiplex PCR; TCRdb keeps only in-frame clonotypes and omits some of them. The V and J calls and clone size come from that table; D and trimming were worked out from the DNA. The sample contains about 240,000 clones, approximately 86% of which appear only once. The sequence was obtained from a man aged 55 to 70 who had recovered from COVID-19. Sample: peripheral blood. The V call is TRBV4-2, the J call TRBJ1-2; D may be TRBD1 (5 bases). The CDR3 reads CASSQEVAGHTYYGYTF. The CDR3, as DNA: TGTGCCAGCAGCCAAGAGGTGGCAGGGCATACTTATTATGGCTACACCTTC.